Listed below are T cell receptor beta chains from one sample, sequenced in a study of shared T cell receptors in the human thymus. TCRdb's table, derived via immunoSEQ multiplex PCR, lists solely in-frame clones and lacks some. The sample holds about 610,000 clones; around 89% are singletons and the top ten take around 0.0099%. A further study also used this sample, focusing on human thymus T cells.

Specimen: thymocytes. The origin of the receptors is a boy in the first two years of life with a congenital heart defect. CDR3s leave out the opening cysteine and the closing phenylalanine or tryptophan. The order of the fields is CDR3 protein, J gene, V gene.

ASSNRDRGGNQPQH | TRBJ1-5 | TRBV18
ASPPPGQAKYEQY | TRBJ2-7 | TRBV7-2
ASSLDGGGRLREQF | TRBJ2-1 | TRBV7-2
ASSFRTSGTDTDTQY | TRBJ2-3 | TRBV27
ASSGRGGRALPLYEQY | TRBJ2-7 | TRBV2
ASSVPRGRETGELF | TRBJ2-2 | TRBV6-1
ASSPDGGECADTQY | TRBJ2-3 | TRBV11-2
ASSDNRQDYGYT | TRBJ1-2 | TRBV25-1
ASSRWRVMTQH | TRBJ1-5 | TRBV27
ASHRIGASGVYNEQF | TRBJ2-1 | TRBV27
ASSVLTSSLNNEQF | TRBJ2-1 | TRBV9
ASSIPRSGRARDEQF | TRBJ2-1 | TRBV19